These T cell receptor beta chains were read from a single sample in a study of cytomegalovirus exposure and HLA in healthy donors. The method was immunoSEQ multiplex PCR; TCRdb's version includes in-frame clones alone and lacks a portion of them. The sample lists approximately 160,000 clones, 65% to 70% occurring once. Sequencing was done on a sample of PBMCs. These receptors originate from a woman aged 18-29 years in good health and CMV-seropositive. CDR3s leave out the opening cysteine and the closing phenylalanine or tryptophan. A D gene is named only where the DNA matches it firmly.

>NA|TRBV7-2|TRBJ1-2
ASKVGVNYGYT
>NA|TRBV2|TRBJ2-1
ASSETAYNEQF
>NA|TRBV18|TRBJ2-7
ASSPPQGYNEQY
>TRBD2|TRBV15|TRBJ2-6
ATSTGTSDSGANVLT
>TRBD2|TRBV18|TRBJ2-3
ASSPERGITDTQY
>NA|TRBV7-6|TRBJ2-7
ASSLAQEGSYEQY
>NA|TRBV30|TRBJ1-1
AWSPGLSGNTEAF
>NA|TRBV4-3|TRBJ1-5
ASSPQRGNQPQH
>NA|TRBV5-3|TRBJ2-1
ARSKPGPPLAEQF
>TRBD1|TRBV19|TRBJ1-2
ASRQGAGGYT
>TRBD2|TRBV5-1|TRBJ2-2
ASSLGVAGNTGELF
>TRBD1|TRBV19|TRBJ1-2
ASSFTGGANYGYT
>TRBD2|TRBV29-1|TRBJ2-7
SGRSGRDDEQY
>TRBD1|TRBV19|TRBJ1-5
ASAQGARGNQPQH
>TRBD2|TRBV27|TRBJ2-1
ASSNLAGGQDEQF
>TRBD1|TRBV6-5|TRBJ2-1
ASSYGDRGDNEQF
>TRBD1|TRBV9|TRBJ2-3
ASSVRQGEDTQY
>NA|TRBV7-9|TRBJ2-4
ASSLTAPPSNIQY
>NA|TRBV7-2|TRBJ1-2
ASSLEPSKRYGYT
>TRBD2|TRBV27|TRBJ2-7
ASSLSSALAKYEQY
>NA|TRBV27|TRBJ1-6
ASSLKAQLSSYNSPLH
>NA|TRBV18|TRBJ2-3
ASSLGQFGTDTQY
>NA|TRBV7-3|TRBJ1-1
ASSFGGQDTEAF
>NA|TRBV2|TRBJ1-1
ASSESRAYNTEAF
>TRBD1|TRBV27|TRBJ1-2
ASRPRGTNYGYT
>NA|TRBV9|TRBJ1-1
ASSVEGAEAF
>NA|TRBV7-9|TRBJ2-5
ASSTHRGGRETQY
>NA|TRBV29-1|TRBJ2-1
SVAQDNEQF
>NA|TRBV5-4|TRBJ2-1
ASSLLSTTYNEQF
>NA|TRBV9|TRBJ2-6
ASSAYRVFGEFSGANVLT
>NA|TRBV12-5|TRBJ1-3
ASGPGAGNTIY
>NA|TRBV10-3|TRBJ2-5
AIPPLQETQY
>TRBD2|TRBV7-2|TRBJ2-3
ASSLVAGAADTQY
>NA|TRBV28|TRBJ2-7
ASSPLDSYSYEQY
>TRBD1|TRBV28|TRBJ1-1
ASSRDRVTEAF
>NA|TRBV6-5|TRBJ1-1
ASTKSSGNTEAF
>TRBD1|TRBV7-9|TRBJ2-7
ASSPRAGTDYEQY
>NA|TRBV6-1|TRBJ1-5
ASSKSPGNQPQH
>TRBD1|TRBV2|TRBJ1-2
ASKGAGYGYT
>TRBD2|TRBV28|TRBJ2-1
ASSSLRGGGYNEQF
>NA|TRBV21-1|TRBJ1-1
AANWTRPLKDEAF
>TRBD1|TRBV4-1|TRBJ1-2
ASSRPQGGGNYGYT
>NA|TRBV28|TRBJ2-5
ASHTSQETQY
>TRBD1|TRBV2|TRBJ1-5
ASSDRQGDQPQH
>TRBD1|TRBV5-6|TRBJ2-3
ASSFRDRGRDTQY
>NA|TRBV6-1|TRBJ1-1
ASSAGGATEAF